This TCR beta chain was identified during a study of blood T cell repertoires in COVID-19. Overall study: The samples span acute and convalescent COVID-19 from the United States, Italy and Spain. PBMCs, B-cell-depleted T cells, or T cells provided the cDNA or gDNA that made up the material.

CDR1 KGHSH and CDR2 LQKENI come from the germline V gene. Trimming cost V 5 bases and J 3 bases; bases outside gene matches: 5. The CDR3 is 15 amino acids. Produced via immunoSEQ multiplex PCR; TCRdb's table is partial and in-frame only. The table includes around 80,000 clones, more than 80% detected once. The chain couples TRBV18 to TRBJ1-5, with TRBD1 identical over 9 bases. This TCR was recovered from a human donor in a cohort sampled during active COVID-19. The sequencing input was peripheral blood. The CDR3 protein is CASSSGTGNNQPQHF. CDR3 DNA: TGTGCCAGCTCATCCGGGACAGGGAACAATCAGCCCCAGCATTTT.